This T cell receptor (beta chain) was found in a study of OX40 agonist ivuxolimab in advanced cancers. In the study overall: Patients were 82.7% male with ages roughly 20 to 85, mean roughly 55. Findings and limits, study-wide: CD8+ T cells averaged more expanded clones than CD4+.

J lost 2 bases, V lost 5 bases, and 9 bases had no gene match. Germline V gives CDR1 SGHRS, CDR2 YFSETQ. The CDR3 sequence is 15 residues long. The repertoire was sequenced with immunoSEQ multiplex PCR; TCRdb's copy has only in-frame clones and lacks some. The table lists about 81,000 clones, approximately 89% of them singletons. As for this clone: Antigen unknown.

The chain couples TRBV5-1 to TRBJ2-7, with 8 positions matching TRBD1. The receptor comes from an adult with an advanced solid tumor such as melanoma, head and neck, liver or kidney cancer. The starting material was CD4+ or CD8+ T cells sorted from blood, obtained in a trial of the OX40 agonist ivuxolimab. CDR3 nucleotides: TGCGCCAGCAGTGCCGGACAGGGATACCCCTACGAGCAGTACTTC. Protein product: CASSAGQGYPYEQYF.